This T cell receptor (beta chain) is drawn from a study of cytomegalovirus exposure and HLA in healthy donors. Study-wide context: It was reported in a later analysis that the 90 to 150 validation repertoires used the same platform as the approximately 650 first-cohort repertoires.

TCRdb's copy holds only in-frame clones and misses some; the assay was immunoSEQ multiplex PCR. The sample carries 260,000 or so clones, roughly 90% recorded once. There are 15 residues in the CDR3. V lost 6 bases, J lost 2 bases, and 10 bases stayed unmatched. Germline V gene lookup returns CDR1 MNHNS and CDR2 SASEGT. Sequences were obtained from PBMCs. The TCR originated in a woman aged 18-29 years in good health and CMV-seronegative. The V gene is TRBV6-1, the J gene TRBJ2-7; 7 bases align to TRBD1. In nucleotides, the CDR3 is TGTGCCAGCAGCGCTGGGACAGCCGATCCCTACGAGCAGTACTTC. This codes for CASSAGTADPYEQYF.